This T cell receptor (beta chain) was recorded in a study of T-cell memory formation after mild COVID-19. TCRdb reprocessed the 5' RACE reads via MiXCR and lists one record per CDR3 protein. The sample has about 250,000 distinct CDR3 sequences, roughly 15% seen once. Trimming pared 8 bases from V and 6 bases from J, leaving 16 bases between. This CDR3 is built from 12 residues. Germline loops: CDR1 DFQATT, CDR2 SNEGSKA (reference sequence). Only a few counts were recorded for this clonotype. This sequence originates from a man in his late teens or twenties who had mild COVID-19 (a few samples of this study predate the infection). Cell type and time point are not known. The chain links TRBV20-1 to TRBJ1-2, with unresolved D. Sequences were obtained from PBMCs or a T cell subset sorted from them (not recorded which). CDR3 in amino acids: CSTIGLSHGYTF. In nucleotides, the CDR3 is TGCAGTACTATCGGCCTATCGCATGGCTACACCTTC.